The T cell receptor (beta chain) described here comes from a study of regulatory T cells in long-lasting Graves disease. This clonotype has a count of ten or more. What it binds is unknown. Whole-study findings and limits: Persistent cases favored TRBV28, TRBJ1-2 and TRBJ2-5.

As for time point: persistent/refractory GD, antithyroid drugs over 5 years with positive TRAb. There was RNA extracted from PBMCs, and the TCR library was made from it. V was pared by 5 bases and J by 7 bases, with 17 bases between. This CDR3 region has 14 residues. The germline CDR1 and CDR2 sequences are SNHLY and FYNNEI. Library construction for TCR beta used iRepertoire HTBI primers and Arm-PCR of CDR3 regions. TCRdb used MiXCR to reprocess the multiplex PCR reads, holding one entry per CDR3 protein. The table lists some 440,000 distinct CDR3 sequences, less than 25% of them singletons, with under 9% in the top ten.

This specimen consisted of peripheral blood mononuclear cells (PBMCs), obtained when the disease was refractory, from a patient treated with antithyroid drugs. This receptor was taken from a female donor with Graves disease. V gene TRBV2 combines with J gene TRBJ1-2, with a weak D call TRBD1 (6 bases). The CDR3 DNA reads TGTGCCAGCAGTCCGGGACAAGGTGTAGGTGGCTACACCTTC. It yields the protein CASSPGQGVGGYTF.